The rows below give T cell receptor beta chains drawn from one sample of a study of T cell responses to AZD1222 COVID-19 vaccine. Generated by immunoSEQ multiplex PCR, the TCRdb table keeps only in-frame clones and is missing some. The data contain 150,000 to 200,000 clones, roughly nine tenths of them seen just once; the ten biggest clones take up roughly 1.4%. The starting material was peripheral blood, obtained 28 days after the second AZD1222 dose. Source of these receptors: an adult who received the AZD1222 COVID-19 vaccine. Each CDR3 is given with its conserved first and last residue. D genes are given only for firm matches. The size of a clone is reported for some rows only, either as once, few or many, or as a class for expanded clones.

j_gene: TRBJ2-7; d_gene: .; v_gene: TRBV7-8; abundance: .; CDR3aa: CASSPGGWEGIHF; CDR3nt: TGTGCCAGCAGCCCCGGTGGTTGGGAAGGTATACACTTC
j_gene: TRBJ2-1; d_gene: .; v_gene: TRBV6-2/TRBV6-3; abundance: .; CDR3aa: CASSYPPTPGYNEQFF; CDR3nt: TGTGCCAGCAGTTACCCCCCTACCCCCGGTTACAATGAGCAGTTCTTC
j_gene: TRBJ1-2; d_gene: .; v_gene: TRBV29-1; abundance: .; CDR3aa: CSIRTDPPIGYTF; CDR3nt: TGCAGCATTAGAACAGACCCCCCTATAGGCTACACCTTC
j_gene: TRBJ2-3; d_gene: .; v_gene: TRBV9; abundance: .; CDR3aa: CASNRESSTDTQYF; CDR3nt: TGTGCCAGCAACAGGGAATCGTCCACAGATACGCAGTATTTT
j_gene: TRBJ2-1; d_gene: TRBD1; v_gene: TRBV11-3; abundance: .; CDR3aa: CASSPGQGEKFF; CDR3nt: TGTGCCAGCAGCCCGGGACAGGGTGAAAAGTTCTTC
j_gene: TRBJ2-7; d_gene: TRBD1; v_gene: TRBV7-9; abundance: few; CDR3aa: CASSFTGVNYEQYF; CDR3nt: TGTGCCAGCAGCTTCACAGGGGTGAACTACGAGCAGTACTTC
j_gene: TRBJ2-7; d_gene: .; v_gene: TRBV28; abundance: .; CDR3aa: CASNPKDRQYEQYF; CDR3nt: TGTGCCAGCAACCCGAAGGACAGACAATACGAGCAGTACTTC
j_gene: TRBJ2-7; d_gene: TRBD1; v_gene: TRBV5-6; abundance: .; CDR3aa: CASSSGQDEQYF; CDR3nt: TGTGCCAGCAGCTCCGGACAGGACGAGCAGTACTTC
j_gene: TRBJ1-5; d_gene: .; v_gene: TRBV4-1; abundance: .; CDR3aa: CASSQVGIRNQPQHF; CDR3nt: TGCGCCAGCAGCCAAGTCGGCATTAGGAATCAGCCCCAGCATTTT
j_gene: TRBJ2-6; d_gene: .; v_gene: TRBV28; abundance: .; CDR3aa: CASSAGSLGGANVLTF; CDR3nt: TGTGCCAGTTCAGCCGGGAGTCTGGGAGGGGCCAACGTCCTGACTTTC
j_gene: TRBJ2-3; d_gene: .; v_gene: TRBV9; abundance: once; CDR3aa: CASTPGGVVTDTQYF; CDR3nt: TGTGCCAGCACCCCCGGTGGGGTAGTTACAGATACGCAGTATTTT
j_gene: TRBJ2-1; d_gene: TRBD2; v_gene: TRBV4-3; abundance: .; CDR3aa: CASSQVGSGVSYNEQFF; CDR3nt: TGCGCCAGCAGCCAAGTGGGGAGCGGGGTTTCCTACAATGAGCAGTTCTTC
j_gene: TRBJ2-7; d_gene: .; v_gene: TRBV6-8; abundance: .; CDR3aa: CASSYSGRGLYEQYF; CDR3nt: TGTGCCAGCAGTTACTCAGGGAGGGGGCTCTACGAGCAGTACTTC
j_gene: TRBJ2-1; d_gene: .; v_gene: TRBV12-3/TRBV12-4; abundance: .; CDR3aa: CASSPNSYNEQFF; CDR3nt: TGTGCCAGCAGCCCTAACAGTTACAATGAGCAGTTCTTC
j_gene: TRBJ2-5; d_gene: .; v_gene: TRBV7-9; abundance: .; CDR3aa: CASSLGADQETQYF; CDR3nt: TGTGCCAGCAGCTTAGGGGCAGACCAAGAGACCCAGTACTTC
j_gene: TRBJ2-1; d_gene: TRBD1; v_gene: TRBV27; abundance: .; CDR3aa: CASSSEGQGARDEQFF; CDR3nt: TGTGCCAGCAGTTCCGAGGGACAGGGGGCTAGGGATGAGCAGTTCTTC
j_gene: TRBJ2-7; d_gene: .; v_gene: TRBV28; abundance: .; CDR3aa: CASSPRASAAEQYF; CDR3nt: TGTGCCAGCAGCCCTCGGGCTTCGGCGGCCGAGCAGTACTTC
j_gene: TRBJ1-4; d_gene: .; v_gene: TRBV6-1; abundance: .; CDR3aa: CASSEVGVEKLFF; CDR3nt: TGTGCCAGCAGTGAAGTTGGGGTGGAAAAACTGTTTTTT
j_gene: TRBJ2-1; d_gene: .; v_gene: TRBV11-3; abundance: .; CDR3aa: CASSLRAGTYNEQFF; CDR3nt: TGTGCCAGCAGCTTAAGGGCAGGGACCTACAATGAGCAGTTCTTC
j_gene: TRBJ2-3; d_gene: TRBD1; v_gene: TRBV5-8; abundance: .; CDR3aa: CASSPPWTGGFKDTQYF; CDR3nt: TGTGCCAGCAGCCCGCCGTGGACAGGGGGATTTAAAGATACGCAGTATTTT
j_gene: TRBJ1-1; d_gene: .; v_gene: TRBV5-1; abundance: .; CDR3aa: CASSITGSGEAFF; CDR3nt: TGCGCCAGCAGTATAACAGGGTCGGGTGAAGCTTTCTTT
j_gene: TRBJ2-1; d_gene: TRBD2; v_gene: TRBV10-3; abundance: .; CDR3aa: CAISSLAGGQFF; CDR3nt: TGTGCCATCAGTTCCCTAGCGGGAGGGCAGTTCTTC
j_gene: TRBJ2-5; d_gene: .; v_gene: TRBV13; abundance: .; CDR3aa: CASSEGRETQYF; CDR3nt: TGTGCCAGCAGCGAGGGTAGGGAGACCCAGTACTTC
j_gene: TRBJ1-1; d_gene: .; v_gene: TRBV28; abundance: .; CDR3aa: CASSLGPGPRAFF; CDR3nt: TGTGCCAGCAGTTTGGGGCCTGGCCCCCGGGCTTTCTTT
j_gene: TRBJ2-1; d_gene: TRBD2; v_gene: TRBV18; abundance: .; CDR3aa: CASSPARSGRTYNEQFF; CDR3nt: TGTGCCAGCTCACCGGCACGGAGCGGGAGGACCTACAATGAGCAGTTCTTC
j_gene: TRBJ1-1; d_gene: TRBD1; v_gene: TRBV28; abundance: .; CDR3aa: CASRSGQGNTEAFF; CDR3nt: TGTGCCAGCAGGTCGGGACAGGGCAACACTGAAGCTTTCTTT
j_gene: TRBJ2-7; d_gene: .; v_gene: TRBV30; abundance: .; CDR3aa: CAWSVWGVSYEQYF; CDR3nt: TGTGCCTGGAGTGTATGGGGGGTCTCCTACGAGCAGTACTTC
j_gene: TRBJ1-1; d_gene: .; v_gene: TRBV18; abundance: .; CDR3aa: CASSPPGGGNTEAFF; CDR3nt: TGTGCCAGCTCACCACCGGGGGGTGGGAACACTGAAGCTTTCTTT
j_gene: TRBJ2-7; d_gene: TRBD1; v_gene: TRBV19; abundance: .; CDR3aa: CASSPGTGGYEQYF; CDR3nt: TGTGCCAGTAGCCCCGGGACAGGGGGCTACGAGCAGTACTTC
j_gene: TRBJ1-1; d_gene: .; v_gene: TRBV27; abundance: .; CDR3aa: CASSLLVGLDTEAFF; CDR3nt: TGTGCCAGCAGTTTACTGGTGGGGTTGGACACTGAAGCTTTCTTT
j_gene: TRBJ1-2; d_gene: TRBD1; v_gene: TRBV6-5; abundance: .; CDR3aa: CASSYSIQGVVYGYTF; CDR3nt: TGTGCCAGCAGTTACTCTATCCAGGGGGTTGTCTATGGCTACACCTTC
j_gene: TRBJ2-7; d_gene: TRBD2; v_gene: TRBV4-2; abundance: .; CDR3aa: CASSQDGLAGNYEQYF; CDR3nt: TGTGCCAGCAGCCAGGACGGACTAGCGGGGAACTACGAGCAGTACTTC
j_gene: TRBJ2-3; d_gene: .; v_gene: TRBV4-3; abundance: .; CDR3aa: CASSQPYTDTQYF; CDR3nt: TGCGCCAGCAGCCAACCCTACACAGATACGCAGTATTTT
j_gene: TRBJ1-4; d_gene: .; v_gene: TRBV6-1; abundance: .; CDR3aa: CASSEWRQGSPSTNEKLFF; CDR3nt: TGTGCCAGCAGTGAGTGGAGGCAGGGTAGCCCCTCAACTAATGAAAAACTGTTTTTT
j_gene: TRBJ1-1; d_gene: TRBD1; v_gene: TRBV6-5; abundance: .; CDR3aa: CASNGRGPSTEAFF; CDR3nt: TGTGCCAGCAACGGCAGGGGGCCGAGCACTGAAGCTTTCTTT
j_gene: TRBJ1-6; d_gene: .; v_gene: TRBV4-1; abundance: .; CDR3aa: CASSQERKPHSPLHF; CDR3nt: TGCGCCAGCAGCCAAGAACGTAAGCCGCATTCACCCCTCCACTTT